This T cell receptor (beta chain) was sequenced during a study of shared clonotypes between healthy human individuals. Whole-study results and caveats: There were few donors, and this limited the genetic and exposure-history diversity represented. Rarefaction showed that sequencing of sorted subsets was incomplete (despite large depth). When naive CD4 clonotypes were compared across several donors, approximately 5% were shared.

The junction had 7 bases not matched to a gene; V was cut back by 8 bases and J by 1 base. CDR3 length equals 15 residues. Germline CDR1 reads MDHEN; CDR2 reads SYDVKM. Authors' analysis steps: Owing to the provision of junction-only sequences devoid of quality scores by immunoSEQ, filtering differed. Sequencing used immunoSEQ multiplex PCR; TCRdb keeps in-frame clones, though not all of them. Clone size and V and J calls were adopted from that table, with D and trimming inferred from the DNA. The data contain a few million clones, approximately 93% of them seen just once; the ten biggest clones take up 0.35% to 0.5%. Turning to this clone: Its specificity is not known. Other DNA sequences in the sample encode the same CDR3.

The receptor comes from a man aged 18 to 35 in good health. Some clones in this sample may be carry-over from other donors' samples. J is TRBJ2-1 and V is TRBV28; TRBD2 matches 8 bases. The material sequenced was naive CD4+ T cells from PBMCs. Stated subset: CD45RA+ positively selected. The CDR3 bases are TGTGCCAGCCGGGAGGGGGGCCGGTCCTACAATGAGCAGTTCTTC. It codes for CASREGGRSYNEQFF.